A selection of T cell receptor beta chains follows, all from one sample in a study of blood T cells in healthy people across ages. From the 5' RACE reads, TCRdb called clonotypes with MiXCR, one entry per CDR3 protein. The table includes roughly 800,000 distinct CDR3 sequences, roughly 24% detected once. These data were likewise used in another study, on T cells of mothers and their children.

Material for sequencing was blood. These receptors were obtained from a boy aged 5-17 years in good health. Both conserved end residues are part of each CDR3. Fields, in order: J gene, V gene, CDR3 protein.

>TRBJ2-6|TRBV18
CASSPQGTGANVLTF
>TRBJ2-5|TRBV4-1
CASSQDSPGGETQYF
>TRBJ1-6|TRBV3-1
CASSPYTQGANSPLHF
>TRBJ1-5|TRBV20-1
CSASPGLSNQPQHF
>TRBJ1-5|TRBV28
CASSSGQGGRQPQHF
>TRBJ2-7|TRBV7-9
CASSDTGAFSNEQYF
>TRBJ1-6|TRBV14
CASSQRDSYSPLHF
>TRBJ2-4|TRBV7-9
CASSLAETGMIQYF
>TRBJ2-3|TRBV7-9
CASRGDTDTQYF
>TRBJ2-3|TRBV19
CASSMAGTSTDTQYF
>TRBJ1-3|TRBV28
CASSPTGGGNTIYF
>TRBJ1-1|TRBV5-1
CASSFRGGGYTEAFF
>TRBJ1-1|TRBV6-5
CASSYSTGGTGAFF
>TRBJ1-1|TRBV18
CASSPPDRNTEAFF
>TRBJ1-6|TRBV9
CASSAGTENSPLHF
>TRBJ1-4|TRBV11-2
CASSPGHGLNEKLFF
>TRBJ1-4|TRBV2
CASRPRDSSNEKLFF
>TRBJ2-5|TRBV5-1
CASSSRQGQETQYF
>TRBJ2-1|TRBV12-3/TRBV12-4
CASTSVDEQFF
>TRBJ1-1|TRBV9
CASSAGQGGMNTEAFF
>TRBJ2-5|TRBV7-2
CASSLRSGSQETQYF
>TRBJ1-2|TRBV7-3
CASSPGPSYGYTF
>TRBJ2-3|TRBV20-1
CSARLAGGADTQYF
>TRBJ2-1|TRBV10-3
CAISELAGGAGSYNEQFF
>TRBJ1-2|TRBV24-1
CTTSEPDYGYTF
>TRBJ2-7|TRBV12-3/TRBV12-4
CASRPGQGSSYEQYF
>TRBJ1-2|TRBV18
CASSVNQGESYGYTF
>TRBJ1-1|TRBV4-1
CASSQDGRVFTEAFF
>TRBJ1-4|TRBV15
CATSRDRGTATNEKLFF
>TRBJ2-1|TRBV7-3
CASSLTRASYNEQFF
>TRBJ1-2|TRBV4-1
CASSYGTGELFGYTF
>TRBJ1-2|TRBV6-5
CASRRSRTGNGYTF
>TRBJ2-6|TRBV7-8
CATPGQGLNVLTF
>TRBJ1-1|TRBV7-9
CASSLSRGLSRAEAFF
>TRBJ2-7|TRBV3-1
CASSSRASYEQYF
>TRBJ2-7|TRBV3-1
CASSLRADPLYEQYF
>TRBJ1-2|TRBV2
CAKQGQTYGYTF
>TRBJ2-2|TRBV7-2
CASSRPGLAQTGGELFF
>TRBJ1-1|TRBV7-9
CASSPTVYAEAFF
>TRBJ2-2|TRBV2
CASRLNRDLGELFF
>TRBJ2-5|TRBV12-5
CASGLVGYWTEETQYF
>TRBJ2-2|TRBV2
CASSESNTGELFF
>TRBJ2-7|TRBV28
CASSLSPLAGHEEQYF
>TRBJ1-5|TRBV12-5
CASGLDGGAQHF
>TRBJ2-1|TRBV11-2
CASSSKTAFLYNEQFF
>TRBJ2-5|TRBV28
CASSLRTQRGEETQYF